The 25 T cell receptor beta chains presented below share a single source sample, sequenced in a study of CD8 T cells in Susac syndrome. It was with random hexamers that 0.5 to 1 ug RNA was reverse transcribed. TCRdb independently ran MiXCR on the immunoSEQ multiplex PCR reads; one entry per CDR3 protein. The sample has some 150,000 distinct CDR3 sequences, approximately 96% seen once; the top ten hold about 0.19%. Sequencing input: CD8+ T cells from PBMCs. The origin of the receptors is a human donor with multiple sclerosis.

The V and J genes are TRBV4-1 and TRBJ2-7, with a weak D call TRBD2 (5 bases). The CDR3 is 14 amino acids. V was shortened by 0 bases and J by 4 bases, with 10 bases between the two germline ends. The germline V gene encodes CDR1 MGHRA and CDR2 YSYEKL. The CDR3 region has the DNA TGCGCCAGCAGCCAAGACGTCGGCGGGTACGAGCAGTACTTC. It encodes CASSQDVGGYEQYF.

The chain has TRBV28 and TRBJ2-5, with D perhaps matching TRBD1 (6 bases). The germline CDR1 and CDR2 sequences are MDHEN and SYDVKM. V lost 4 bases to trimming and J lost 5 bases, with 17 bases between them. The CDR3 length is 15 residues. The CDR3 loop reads CASSSAWDNRETQYF. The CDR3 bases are TGTGCCAGCAGTTCGGCATGGGACAATCGGGAGACCCAGTACTTC.

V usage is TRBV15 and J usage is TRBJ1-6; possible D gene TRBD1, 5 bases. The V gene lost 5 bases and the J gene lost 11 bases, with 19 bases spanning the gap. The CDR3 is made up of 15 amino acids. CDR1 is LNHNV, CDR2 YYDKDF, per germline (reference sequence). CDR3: CATSLKRGTLAPLHF. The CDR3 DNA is TGTGCCACCAGCTTAAAACGGGGCACCCTGGCACCCCTCCACTTT.

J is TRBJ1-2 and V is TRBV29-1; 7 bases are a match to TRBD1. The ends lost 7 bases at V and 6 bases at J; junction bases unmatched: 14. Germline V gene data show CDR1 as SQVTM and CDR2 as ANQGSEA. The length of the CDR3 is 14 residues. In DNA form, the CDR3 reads TGCAGCGCCGAGCCCGGGACAGCAAGAAATGGCTACACCTTC. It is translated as CSAEPGTARNGYTF.

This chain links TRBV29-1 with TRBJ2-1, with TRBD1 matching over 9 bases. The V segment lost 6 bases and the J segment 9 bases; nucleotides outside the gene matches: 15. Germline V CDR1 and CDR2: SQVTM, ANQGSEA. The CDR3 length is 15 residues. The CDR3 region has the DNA TGCAGCGTAGGAGGCCGGGACAGGGCCAAAGGTGAGCAGTTCTTC. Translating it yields CSVGGRDRAKGEQFF.

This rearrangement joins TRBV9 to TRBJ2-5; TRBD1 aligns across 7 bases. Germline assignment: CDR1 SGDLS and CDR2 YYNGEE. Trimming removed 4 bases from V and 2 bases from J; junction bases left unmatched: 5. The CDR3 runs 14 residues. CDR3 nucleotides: TGTGCCAGCAGCTATGCAGGGGGACAAGAGACCCAGTACTTC. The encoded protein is CASSYAGGQETQYF.

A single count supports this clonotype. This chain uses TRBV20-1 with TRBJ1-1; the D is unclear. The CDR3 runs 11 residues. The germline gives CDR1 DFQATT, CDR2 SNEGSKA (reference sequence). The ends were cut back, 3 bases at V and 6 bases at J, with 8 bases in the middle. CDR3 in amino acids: CSARLVPEAFF. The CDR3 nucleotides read TGCAGTGCTAGGTTGGTTCCTGAAGCTTTCTTT.

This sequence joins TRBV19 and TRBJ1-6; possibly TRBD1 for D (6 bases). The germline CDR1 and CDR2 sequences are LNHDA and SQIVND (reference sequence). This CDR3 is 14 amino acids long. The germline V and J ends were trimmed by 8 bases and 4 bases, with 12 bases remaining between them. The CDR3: CASAGGAYNSPLHF. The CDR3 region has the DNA TGTGCCAGTGCTGGGGGGGCGTATAATTCACCCCTCCACTTT.

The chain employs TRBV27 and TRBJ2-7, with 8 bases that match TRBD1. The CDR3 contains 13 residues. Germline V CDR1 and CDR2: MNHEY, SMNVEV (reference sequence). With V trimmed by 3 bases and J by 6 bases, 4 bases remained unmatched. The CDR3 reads CASSFRQGFEQYF. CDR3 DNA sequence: TGTGCCAGCAGTTTCAGACAGGGGTTCGAGCAGTACTTC.

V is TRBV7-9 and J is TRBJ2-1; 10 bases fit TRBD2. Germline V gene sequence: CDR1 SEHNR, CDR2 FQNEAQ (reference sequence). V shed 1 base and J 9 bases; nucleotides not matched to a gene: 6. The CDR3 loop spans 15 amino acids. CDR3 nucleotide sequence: TGTGCCAGCAGCTTAGGAAGCGGGGGGGTGAGTGAGCAGTTCTTC. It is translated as CASSLGSGGVSEQFF.

The CDR3 is CATSRDRLGLKNTEAFF. The CDR3, as DNA: TGTGCCACCAGCAGAGATCGACTGGGGCTAAAGAACACTGAAGCTTTCTTT. The J gene is TRBJ1-1, the V gene TRBV15; possibly TRBD1 for D (5 bases). Per the germline V gene, CDR1 is LNHNV and CDR2 is YYDKDF (reference sequence). V lost 0 bases to trimming and J lost 1 base, with 15 bases between them. The CDR3 is 17 residues long.

The CDR3 spells CASSPYREAPLHF. In DNA form, the CDR3 reads TGTGCCAGCAGTCCTTACAGGGAAGCACCCCTCCACTTT. The rearrangement links TRBV12-3 or TRBV12-4 to TRBJ1-6; TRBD1 might be the D (6 bases). The CDR3 length is 13 residues. Trimming took 5 bases from V and 11 from J, leaving 13 bases between them.

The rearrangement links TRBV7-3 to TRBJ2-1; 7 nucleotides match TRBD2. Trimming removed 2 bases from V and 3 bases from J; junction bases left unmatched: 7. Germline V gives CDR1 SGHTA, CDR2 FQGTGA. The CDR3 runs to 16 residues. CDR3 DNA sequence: TGTGCCAGCAGCTTATCCCAGCGGGGCTACTACAATGAGCAGTTCTTC. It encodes CASSLSQRGYYNEQFF.

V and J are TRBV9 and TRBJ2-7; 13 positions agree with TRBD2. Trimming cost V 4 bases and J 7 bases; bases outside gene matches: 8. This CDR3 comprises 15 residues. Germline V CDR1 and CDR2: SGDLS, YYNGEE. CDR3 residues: CASSQPLAGGREQYF. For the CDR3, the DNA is TGTGCCAGCAGCCAGCCACTAGCGGGGGGGCGTGAGCAGTACTTC.

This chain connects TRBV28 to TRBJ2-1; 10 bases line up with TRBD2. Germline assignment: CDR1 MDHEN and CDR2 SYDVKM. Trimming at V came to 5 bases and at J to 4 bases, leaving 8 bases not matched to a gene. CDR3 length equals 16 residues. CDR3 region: CASSGLAELLYNEQFF. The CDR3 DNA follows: TGTGCCAGCAGTGGACTAGCGGAGCTATTATACAATGAGCAGTTCTTC. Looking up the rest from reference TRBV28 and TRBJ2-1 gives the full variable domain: DVKVTQSSRYLVKRTGEKVFLECVQDMDHENMFWYRQDPGLGLRLIYFSYDVKMKEKGDIPEGYSVSREKKERFSLILESASTNQTSMYLCASSGLAELLYNEQFFGPGTRLTVL.

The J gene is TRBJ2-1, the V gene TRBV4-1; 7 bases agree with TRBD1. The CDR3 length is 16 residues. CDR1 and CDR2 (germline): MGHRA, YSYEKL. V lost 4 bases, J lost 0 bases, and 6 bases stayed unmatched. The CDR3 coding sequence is TGCGCCAGCAGCCCCGAGGGGGCCCTCTCCTACAATGAGCAGTTCTTC. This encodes CASSPEGALSYNEQFF.

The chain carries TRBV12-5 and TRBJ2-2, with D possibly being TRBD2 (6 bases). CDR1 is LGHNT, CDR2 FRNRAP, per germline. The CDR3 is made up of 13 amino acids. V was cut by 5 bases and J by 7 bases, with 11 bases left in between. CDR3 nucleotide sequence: TGTGCTAGTGGTCCGGGAGTTATCGGGGAGCTGTTTTTT. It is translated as CASGPGVIGELFF.

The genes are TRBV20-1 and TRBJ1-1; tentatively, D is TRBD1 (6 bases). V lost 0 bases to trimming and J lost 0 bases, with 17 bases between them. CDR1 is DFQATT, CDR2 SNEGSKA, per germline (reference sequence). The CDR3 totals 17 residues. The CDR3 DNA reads TGCAGTGCTAGAGAACTCGAGGCAGGGGACCTGAACACTGAAGCTTTCTTT. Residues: CSARELEAGDLNTEAFF.

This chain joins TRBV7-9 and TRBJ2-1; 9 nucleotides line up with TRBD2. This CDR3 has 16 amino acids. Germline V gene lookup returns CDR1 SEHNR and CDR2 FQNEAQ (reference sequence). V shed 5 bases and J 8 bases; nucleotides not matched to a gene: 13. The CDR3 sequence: CASSPGAAGGGYEQFF. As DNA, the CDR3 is TGTGCCAGCAGCCCCGGGGCAGCGGGGGGTGGTTATGAGCAGTTCTTC.

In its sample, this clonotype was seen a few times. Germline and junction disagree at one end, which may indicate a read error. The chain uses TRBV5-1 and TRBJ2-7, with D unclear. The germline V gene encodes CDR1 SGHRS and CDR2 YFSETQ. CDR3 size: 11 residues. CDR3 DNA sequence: TGTGCCAGCAGTTACAACTACGAGCAGTACTTC. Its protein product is CASSYNYEQYF.

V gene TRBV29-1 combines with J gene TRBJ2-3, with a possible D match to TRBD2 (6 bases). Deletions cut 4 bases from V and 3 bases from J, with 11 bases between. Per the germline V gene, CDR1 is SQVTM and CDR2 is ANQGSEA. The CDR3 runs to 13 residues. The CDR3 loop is CSVAGVRTDTQYF. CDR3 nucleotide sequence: TGCAGCGTTGCGGGGGTACGGACAGATACGCAGTATTTT.

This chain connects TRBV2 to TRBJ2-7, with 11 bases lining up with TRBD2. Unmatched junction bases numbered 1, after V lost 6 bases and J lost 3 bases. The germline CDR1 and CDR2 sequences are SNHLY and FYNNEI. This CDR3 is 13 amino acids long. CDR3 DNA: TGTGCCAGCAGACTAGCGGGGGACTACGAGCAGTACTTC. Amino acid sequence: CASRLAGDYEQYF. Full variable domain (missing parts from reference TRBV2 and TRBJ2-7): EPEVTQTPSHQVTQMGQEVILRCVPISNHLYFYWYRQILGQKVEFLVSFYNNEISEKSEIFDDQFSVERPDGSNFTLKIRSTKLEDSAMYFCASRLAGDYEQYFGPGTRLTVT.

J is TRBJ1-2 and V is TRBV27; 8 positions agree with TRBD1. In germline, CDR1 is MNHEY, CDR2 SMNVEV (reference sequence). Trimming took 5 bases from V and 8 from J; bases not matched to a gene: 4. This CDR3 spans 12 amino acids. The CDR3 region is CASSPPGGGYTF. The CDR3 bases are TGTGCCAGCAGTCCACCAGGGGGCGGCTACACCTTC.

CDR3 in DNA: TGTGCCGGCCTAGGGGTCTACGAGCAGTACTTC. Amino acids: CAGLGVYEQYF. This chain connects TRBV30 to TRBJ2-7; maybe TRBD1 (5 bases). The CDR3 loop spans 11 amino acids. Trimming cost V 8 bases and J 3 bases, with 11 bases left between them. Germline V CDR1 and CDR2: GTSNPN, SVGIG (reference sequence).

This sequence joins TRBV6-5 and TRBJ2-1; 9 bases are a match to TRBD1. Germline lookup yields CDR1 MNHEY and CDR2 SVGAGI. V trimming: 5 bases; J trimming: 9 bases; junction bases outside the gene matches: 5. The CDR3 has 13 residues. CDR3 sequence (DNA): TGTGCCAGCAGTGGGACAGGGCTAGGTGAGCAGTTCTTC. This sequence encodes CASSGTGLGEQFF.